This TCR beta chain was captured in a study of CD8 T cells in Susac syndrome. This clonotype occurred once. An input of roughly 0.5 to 1 ug of RNA was subjected to reverse transcription using random hexamers. TCRdb independently ran MiXCR on the immunoSEQ multiplex PCR reads; one entry per CDR3 protein. Of 100,000 to 150,000 distinct CDR3 sequences listed, about 93% were seen once; the top ten hold over 0.065%. The origin of this receptor is a human donor in good health. Sequencing was done on a sample of CD4+ T cells from PBMCs.

Here the CDR3 DNA reads TGTGCCAGCAGCCTACCAGGGAACGAGCAGTACTTC. Its translation is CASSLPGNEQYF. The rearrangement joins TRBV3-1 to TRBJ2-7, with D perhaps TRBD1 (5 bases). The CDR3 sequence is 12 residues long. Trimming took off 4 bases at V and 5 bases at J, with 9 bases between the two ends. Germline V gene sequence: CDR1 LGHDT, CDR2 YNNKEL (reference sequence).